The 28 T cell receptor beta chains given below trace back to one sample, sequenced in a study of early T cells in non-severe SARS-CoV-2 infection. MiXCR, applied by TCRdb to the 5' RACE reads, yields one record per CDR3 protein. The data show some 30,000 distinct CDR3 sequences, approximately 2.9% seen once. What was sequenced was whole blood. These receptors were collected from an adult who was a healthcare worker with PCR-confirmed SARS-CoV-2 infection or an uninfected control (not recorded which).

This clonotype appeared many times. The chain employs TRBV20-1 and TRBJ2-7; D not certain. Germline assignment: CDR1 DFQATT and CDR2 SNEGSKA (reference sequence). The CDR3 is 13 amino acids. Deletions cut 2 bases from V and 2 bases from J, with 10 bases between. The CDR3 DNA is TGCAGTGCTAGAAGGCTGGGAACCTACGAGCAGTACGTC. Encoded protein: CSARRLGTYEQYV.

In its sample, this clonotype was seen many times. The chain employs TRBV29-1 and TRBJ1-1; 7 bases line up with TRBD1. V shed 7 bases and J 0 bases; nucleotides not matched to a gene: 5. Germline V gene sequence: CDR1 SQVTM, CDR2 ANQGSEA. CDR3 length: 13 amino acids. CDR3 nucleotides: TGCAGCGCATCGGGGACAGTGAACACTGAAGCTTTCTTT. Its translation: CSASGTVNTEAFF.

The sample holds many counts of this clonotype. The gene calls are TRBV18 and TRBJ1-1, with a possible D match to TRBD1 (6 bases). CDR3 length: 15 amino acids. CDR1 is KGHSH and CDR2 is LQKENI in the germline V gene. V dropped 2 bases and J dropped 6 bases, with 16 bases sitting between them. The CDR3 loop reads CASSPFGTTKAEAFF. In DNA, the CDR3 is TGTGCCAGCTCACCATTCGGGACAACGAAAGCTGAAGCTTTCTTT. Full variable domain (remainder filled in from reference TRBV18 and TRBJ1-1): NAGVMQNPRHLVRRRGQEARLRCSPMKGHSHVYWYRQLPEEGLKFMVYLQKENIIDESGMPKERFSAEFPKEGPSILRIQQVVRGDSAAYFCASSPFGTTKAEAFFGQGTRLTVV.

The sample holds many counts of this clonotype. This chain joins TRBV4-2 and TRBJ1-5; 8 bases fit TRBD1. V shed 0 bases, J shed 0 bases, and the junction held 4 bases outside the gene matches. The CDR3 has 17 amino acids. The germline gives CDR1 LGHNA, CDR2 YNFKEQ. The CDR3 region has the DNA TGTGCCAGCAGCCAAGATACAGGGGGTTATAGCAATCAGCCCCAGCATTTT. Its translation: CASSQDTGGYSNQPQHF.

The sample holds many counts of this clonotype. The genes are TRBV5-1 and TRBJ2-3; D ambiguous. CDR3 size: 14 residues. Germline assignment: CDR1 SGHRS and CDR2 YFSETQ. Between the trimmed V and J ends, which lost 5 bases and 0 bases, there was a span of 10 bases. The CDR3: CASSPAKSTDTQYF. CDR3 DNA sequence: TGCGCCAGCAGTCCAGCCAAGAGCACAGATACGCAGTATTTT.

This clonotype was seen repeatedly, ten times or more. V gene TRBV7-8 combines with J gene TRBJ2-3; 8 positions agree with TRBD2. Germline V CDR1 and CDR2: SGHVS, FQNEAQ. This CDR3 has 19 residues. Losses at the gene ends were 0 bases for V and 1 base for J; bases not matched to a gene: 12. The CDR3 region is CASSLADPWAGGGTDTQYF. The CDR3 DNA follows: TGTGCCAGCAGCTTAGCGGATCCTTGGGCGGGGGGCGGCACAGATACGCAGTATTTT.

CDR3 DNA: TGTGCCAGCAGCTTAATGGGGGGAGCCGGGGAGCTGTTTTTT. Translated: CASSLMGGAGELFF. V is TRBV7-2 and J is TRBJ2-2; maybe TRBD2 (6 bases). The V and J ends lost 2 bases and 6 bases respectively, with 10 bases between them. CDR3 length: 14 residues. Germline V gene lookup returns CDR1 SGHTA and CDR2 FQGNSA.

There are many counts of this clonotype. This rearrangement joins TRBV19 to TRBJ1-4, with TRBD1 identical over 9 bases. Germline V lookup: CDR1 LNHDA, CDR2 SQIVND (reference sequence). The CDR3 length is 16 residues. With V trimmed by 5 bases and J by 6 bases, 10 bases remained unmatched. In nucleotides, the CDR3 is TGTGCCAGTAGTTTCCGGTCCGGGACAGGGCATGAAAAACTGTTTTTT. Translation gives CASSFRSGTGHEKLFF.

This clonotype qualifies as medium-sized. This sequence joins TRBV5-4 and TRBJ2-1, with 7 bases matching TRBD1. Germline V gene sequence: CDR1 SGHNT, CDR2 YYREEE (reference sequence). With V trimmed by 4 bases and J by 6 bases, 7 bases remained unmatched. This CDR3 is built from 14 residues. Written as DNA, the CDR3 is TGTGCCAGCAGCACCGGGACAGAGCTCAATGAGCAGTTCTTC. Translating gives CASSTGTELNEQFF.

This clonotype was counted between two and nine times. V gene TRBV6-2 or TRBV6-3 combines with J gene TRBJ2-2; 7 positions agree with TRBD2. Germline V gene sequence: CDR1 MNHEY, CDR2 SVGEGT. The CDR3 is 14 residues long. The V and J ends lost 7 bases and 5 bases, in that order; junction bases with no gene match: 7. The CDR3 DNA is TGTGCCAGCACCGGGACCGGGGGGACCGGGGAGCTGTTTTTT. Its protein product is CASTGTGGTGELFF.

This clonotype was found many times. DNA of the CDR3: TGTGCCAGCAGCTTAGTCGGCGGGGTTCTCAGCGAGCAGTACGTC. Protein sequence: CASSLVGGVLSEQYV. The V and J genes are TRBV7-8 and TRBJ2-7; weak D call: TRBD2 (6 bases). Trimming left V 1 base short and J 6 bases short, with 16 bases between. CDR1 and CDR2 from the germline V gene are SGHVS and FQNEAQ. There are 15 residues in the CDR3.

This clonotype showed up many times. V and J are TRBV11-3 and TRBJ1-4; D may be TRBD1 (5 bases). Trimming stripped 2 bases from V and 8 bases from J, with 9 bases between. The CDR3 sequence is 13 residues long. Per the germline V gene, CDR1 is SGHNT and CDR2 is YENEEA. CDR3 nucleotides: TGTGCCAGCAGCTTACGGGGCGGGGAAAAACTGTTTTTT. Translation: CASSLRGGEKLFF.

This clonotype has a handful of counts. The rearrangement uses TRBV27 and TRBJ1-2; D gene uncertain. This CDR3 region has 15 residues. V shed 3 bases and J shed 4 bases, with 15 bases lying between them. The germline V gene encodes CDR1 MNHEY and CDR2 SMNVEV (reference sequence). The CDR3 reads CASSLSPNGPYGYTF. In nucleotides, the CDR3 is TGTGCCAGCAGTTTGTCGCCCAACGGCCCCTATGGCTACACCTTC.

This clonotype was recorded many times. The chain has TRBV28 and TRBJ2-5, with D perhaps being TRBD1 or TRBD2 (5 bases each). This CDR3 is built from 13 residues. From germline, CDR1 is MDHEN and CDR2 SYDVKM. Trimming pared 8 bases from V and 2 bases from J, leaving 12 bases between. CDR3 protein: CASLEGNQETQYF. CDR3 DNA sequence: TGTGCCAGCCTAGAGGGGAATCAAGAGACCCAGTACTTC.

There are many counts of this clonotype. V and J are TRBV20-1 and TRBJ2-3, with TRBD2 matching 8 bases. Germline CDR1 and CDR2: DFQATT and SNEGSKA (reference sequence). The CDR3 spans 14 residues. Losses at the gene ends were 6 bases for V and 3 bases for J; bases not matched to a gene: 8. This chain's CDR3 is CSAHAGGTTDTQYF. As DNA, the CDR3 is TGCAGTGCGCACGCGGGGGGCACTACAGATACGCAGTATTTT.

This clonotype is deemed medium-sized. The gene calls are TRBV6-5 and TRBJ2-5; 7 bases are a match to TRBD2. The CDR3 spans 15 residues. J was trimmed by 0 bases and V by 2 bases; bases with no gene match: 3. Germline CDR1 is MNHEY and CDR2 is SVGAGI. For the CDR3, the DNA is TGTGCCAGCAGTTACCATCGGGGGGACCAAGAGACCCAGTACTTC. Its protein product is CASSYHRGDQETQYF.

This clonotype was seen many times. The rearrangement links TRBV7-6 to TRBJ2-1, with a tentative D call TRBD2 (7 bases). V gave up 5 bases and J gave up 9 bases, with 14 bases separating them. This CDR3 spans 13 amino acids. Germline V gene sequence: CDR1 SGHVS, CDR2 FNYEAQ. In DNA, the CDR3 is TGTGCCAGCAGCCGGGGAGGGGGGCGTGAGCAGTTCTTC. Amino acid sequence: CASSRGGGREQFF.

Ten or more counts support this clonotype. The chain couples TRBV3-1 to TRBJ1-2, with 9 bases that match TRBD1. CDR1 LGHDT and CDR2 YNNKEL come from the germline V gene (reference sequence). The V gene end was trimmed by 1 base and the J gene end by 6 bases; junction bases not matched to a gene: 12. The CDR3 has 17 amino acids. The CDR3 is CASSQAGTGKKKDGYTF. In DNA, the CDR3 is TGTGCCAGCAGCCAAGCCGGGACAGGGAAAAAAAAGGATGGCTACACCTTC.

This clonotype was seen many times. V gene TRBV5-4 combines with J gene TRBJ2-1; TRBD2 matches at 10 bases. This CDR3 has 16 amino acids. Germline V gene data show CDR1 as SGHNT and CDR2 as YYREEE (reference sequence). V lost 6 bases, J lost 10 bases, and 16 bases stayed unmatched. The CDR3 region has the DNA TGTGCCAGCAAATCCCTAGCGGGGGACGGGTCGGAGGAGCAGTTCTTC. This gives the protein CASKSLAGDGSEEQFF. Looking up the rest from reference TRBV5-4 and TRBJ2-1 gives the full variable domain: ETGVTQSPTHLIKTRGQQVTLRCSSQSGHNTVSWYQQALGQGPQFIFQYYREEENGRGNFPPRFSGLQFPNYSSELNVNALELDDSALYLCASKSLAGDGSEEQFFGPGTRLTVL.

This clonotype was detected many times. The chain uses TRBV11-2 and TRBJ2-5; D call uncertain. Per the germline V gene, CDR1 is SGHAT and CDR2 is FQNNGV. The CDR3 spans 15 residues. V shed 2 bases and J shed 1 base, with 11 bases lying between them. CDR3 bases: TGTGCCAGCAGCTTATGGACGGATTCCCAAGAGACCCAGTACTTC. Its translation is CASSLWTDSQETQYF.

This clonotype was seen at least ten times. The V gene is TRBV7-6, the J gene TRBJ2-1; the match to TRBD2 covers 8 bases. Per germline, CDR1 SGHVS and CDR2 FNYEAQ. Losses at the gene ends were 5 bases for V and 7 bases for J; bases not matched to a gene: 7. The CDR3 contains 14 residues. The CDR3 DNA reads as TGTGCCAGCAGCCGAGCGGGGGAAGTGAATGAGCAGTTCTTC. Its protein product is CASSRAGEVNEQFF. Based on the CDR3 plus reference TRBV7-6 and TRBJ2-1, the full variable domain is GAGVSQSPRYKVTKRGQDVALRCDPISGHVSLYWYRQALGQGPEFLTYFNYEAQQDKSGLPNDRFSAERPEGSISTLTIQRTEQRDSAMYRCASSRAGEVNEQFFGPGTRLTVL.

This clonotype is medium-sized (0.01 to 0.1%) in the sample. The rearrangement uses TRBV6-1 and TRBJ1-4; D call uncertain. This CDR3 is built from 17 residues. Germline CDR1 reads MNHNS; CDR2 reads SASEGT. Trimming shortened V by 7 bases and J by 0 bases, and 18 bases separated the two germline ends. CDR3 nucleotide sequence: TGTGCCAGCATTAGTCGCGGGTCCAAGGCAACTAATGAAAAACTGTTTTTT. This encodes CASISRGSKATNEKLFF.

This clonotype occurred many times. The CDR3 loop reads CASSFKPGPNTEAFF. In nucleotides, the CDR3 is TGCGCCAGCAGCTTTAAGCCGGGCCCGAACACTGAAGCTTTCTTT. The genes are TRBV5-1 and TRBJ1-1, with D unclear. This CDR3 has 15 residues. The germline CDR1 and CDR2 sequences are SGHRS and YFSETQ. Between the trimmed V and J ends, which lost 2 bases and 1 base, there was a span of 12 bases.

Ten or more counts support this clonotype. The chain employs TRBV18 and TRBJ1-1; perhaps TRBD1 as D (5 bases). There are 16 residues in the CDR3. The germline CDR1 and CDR2 sequences are KGHSH and LQKENI. V was pared by 0 bases and J by 0 bases, with 11 bases between. Here the CDR3 DNA reads TGTGCCAGCTCACCACCGTGGGGACGGGTGAACACTGAAGCTTTCTTT. Its translation is CASSPPWGRVNTEAFF.

The chain employs TRBV6-1 and TRBJ2-7; the match to TRBD1 covers 9 bases. Looked up from germline, CDR1 is MNHNS and CDR2 is SASEGT. J was trimmed by 3 bases and V by 8 bases; bases with no gene match: 14. CDR3 length: 16 amino acids. CDR3 coding DNA: TGTGCCAGCGGCGGTTGGCAACCGGGACAGGGCTACGAGCAGTACGTC. Its translation: CASGGWQPGQGYEQYV.

This clonotype was found many times. The chain links TRBV5-1 to TRBJ2-2; D not resolved. This CDR3 has 14 residues. The V gene lost 0 bases and the J gene lost 2 bases, with 5 bases spanning the gap. Germline assignment: CDR1 SGHRS and CDR2 YFSETQ. The CDR3 sequence: CASSLAGNTGELFF. The CDR3 region has the DNA TGCGCCAGCAGCTTGGCCGGAAACACCGGGGAGCTGTTTTTT. The variable domain in full, with the rest retrieved from reference TRBV5-1 and TRBJ2-2, is KAGVTQTPRYLIKTRGQQVTLSCSPISGHRSVSWYQQTPGQGLQFLFEYFSETQRNKGNFPGRFSGRQFSNSRSEMNVSTLELGDSALYLCASSLAGNTGELFFGEGSRLTVL.

This clonotype was found a few times. The chain carries TRBV14 and TRBJ1-2; no reliable D call. CDR3 length: 12 residues. Trimming pared 5 bases from V and 8 bases from J, leaving 12 bases between. Germline CDR1 SGHDN, CDR2 FVKESK. The CDR3 sequence is CASSNAVRGYTF. The CDR3 nucleotides read TGTGCCAGCAGCAACGCGGTTAGAGGCTACACCTTC.

In its sample, this clonotype was seen many times. The CDR3: CSVRTSGGARNIQYF. As DNA, the CDR3 is TGCAGCGTAAGGACTAGCGGGGGGGCCAGGAACATTCAGTACTTC. The J gene is TRBJ2-4, the V gene TRBV29-1; 15 bases line up with TRBD2. Germline CDR1 and CDR2: SQVTM and ANQGSEA. The CDR3 sequence is 15 residues long. V shed 6 bases, J shed 7 bases, and the junction held 7 bases outside the gene matches.